A single sample is the source of the 3 T cell receptor beta chains below, sequenced in a study of T cell responses to AZD1222 COVID-19 vaccine. Using immunoSEQ multiplex PCR, the repertoire was profiled, and TCRdb retains in-frame clones only, with some absent. Among 200,000 or so clones listed, 90% to 95% were seen once. Sequencing used peripheral blood, obtained 28 days after the second AZD1222 dose. Every receptor here comes from an adult who received the AZD1222 COVID-19 vaccine.

This chain uses TRBV5-4 with TRBJ2-1, with TRBD2 identical over 8 bases. This CDR3 spans 16 amino acids. The junction had 5 bases not matched to a gene; V was cut back by 1 base and J by 2 bases. Germline CDR1 SGHNT, CDR2 YYREEE (reference sequence). The CDR3 loop is CASSLRAGEPYNEQFF. The DNA for the CDR3 is TGTGCCAGCAGCTTGCGAGCGGGGGAACCCTACAATGAGCAGTTCTTC.

Concerning this clone itself: The DNA is left out, because the CDR3 cannot be placed on it with certainty; the CDR3 is given as TCRdb lists it. The rearrangement joins TRBV5-4 to TRBJ1-2. The germline V gene encodes CDR1 SGHNT and CDR2 YYREEE (reference sequence). From its first to its last residue, the CDR3 has 13 amino acids. CDR3 sequence reads: CASSLFGGGNSLF.

V and J are TRBV5-1 and TRBJ2-1, with D maybe TRBD1 (6 bases). The V gene lost 4 bases and the J gene lost 7 bases, with 15 bases spanning the gap. There are 14 residues in the CDR3. Germline CDR1 reads SGHRS; CDR2 reads YFSETQ. CDR3 protein: CASSPGDGFNEQFF. The CDR3 nucleotides read TGCGCCAGCAGCCCAGGGGACGGTTTTAATGAGCAGTTCTTC.